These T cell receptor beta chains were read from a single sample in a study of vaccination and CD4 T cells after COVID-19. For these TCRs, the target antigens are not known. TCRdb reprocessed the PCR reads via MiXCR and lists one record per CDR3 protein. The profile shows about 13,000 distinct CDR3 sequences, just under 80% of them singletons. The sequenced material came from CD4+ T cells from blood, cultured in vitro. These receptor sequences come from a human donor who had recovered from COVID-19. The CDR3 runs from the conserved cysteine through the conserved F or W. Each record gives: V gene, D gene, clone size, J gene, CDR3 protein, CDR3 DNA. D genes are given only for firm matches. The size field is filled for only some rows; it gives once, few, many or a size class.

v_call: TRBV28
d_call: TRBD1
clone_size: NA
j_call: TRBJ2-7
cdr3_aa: CASSQSGTGGREQYF
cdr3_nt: TGTGCCAGCAGTCAAAGTGGGACAGGTGGAAGAGAGCAGTACTTC

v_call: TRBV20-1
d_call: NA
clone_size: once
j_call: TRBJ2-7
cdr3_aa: CSAKTLLSEQYF
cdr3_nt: TGCAGTGCTAAGACCCTATTGTCCGAGCAGTACTTC

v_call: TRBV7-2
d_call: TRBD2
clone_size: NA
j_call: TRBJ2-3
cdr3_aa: CASSLGGLAGGTDTQYF
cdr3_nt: TGTGCCAGCAGCTTAGGTGGACTAGCGGGAGGGACAGATACGCAGTATTTT

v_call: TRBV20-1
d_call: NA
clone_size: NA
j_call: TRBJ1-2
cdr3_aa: CSARDEANGYTF
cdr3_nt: TGCAGTGCTAGAGATGAGGCGAATGGCTACACCTTC

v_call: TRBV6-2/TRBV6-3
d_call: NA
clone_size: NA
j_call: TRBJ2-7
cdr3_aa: CASSSPVGSRYEQYF
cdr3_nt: TGTGCCAGCAGTTCCCCCGTGGGGTCGCGGTACGAGCAGTACTTC

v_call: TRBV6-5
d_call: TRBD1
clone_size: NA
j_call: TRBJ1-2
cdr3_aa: CASSYRQGALDTF
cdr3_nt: TGTGCCAGCAGTTACAGGCAGGGGGCATTAGACACCTTC

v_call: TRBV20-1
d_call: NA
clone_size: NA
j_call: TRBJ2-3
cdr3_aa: CSASTERDTQYF
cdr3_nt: TGCAGTGCTTCGACTGAGCGAGATACGCAGTATTTT

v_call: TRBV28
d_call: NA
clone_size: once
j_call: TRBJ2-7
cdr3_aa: CASSFAPGTYEQYF
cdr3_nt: TGTGCCAGCAGTTTTGCCCCGGGAACCTACGAGCAGTACTTC

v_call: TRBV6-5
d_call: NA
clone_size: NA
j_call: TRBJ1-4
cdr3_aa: CASSYGAEKLFF
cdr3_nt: TGTGCCAGCAGTTACGGGGCCGAAAAACTGTTTTTT

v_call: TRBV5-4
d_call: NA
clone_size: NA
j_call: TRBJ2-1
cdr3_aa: CASSLELAGYNEQFF
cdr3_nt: TGTGCCAGCAGCTTGGAGCTAGCAGGGTACAATGAGCAGTTCTTC

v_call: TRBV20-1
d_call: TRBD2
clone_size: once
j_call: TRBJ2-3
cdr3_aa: CSARDRLAGPLNTQYF
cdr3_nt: TGCAGTGCTAGAGATCGACTAGCGGGCCCTCTCAATACGCAGTATTTT

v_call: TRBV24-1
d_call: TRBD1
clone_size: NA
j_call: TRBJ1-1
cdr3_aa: CATSGPDRAEAFF
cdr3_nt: TGTGCCACCAGTGGGCCCGACAGGGCAGAAGCTTTCTTT

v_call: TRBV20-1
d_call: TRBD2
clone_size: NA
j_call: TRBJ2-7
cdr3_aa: CSVYSGRSKERKSSYEQYF
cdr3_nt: TGCAGTGTTTACAGCGGGAGGTCCAAAGAAAGAAAGTCGTCCTACGAGCAGTACTTC

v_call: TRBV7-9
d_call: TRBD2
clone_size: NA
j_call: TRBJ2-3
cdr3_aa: CASSSGQGLAGADTQYF
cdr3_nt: TGTGCCAGCAGCTCTGGACAGGGACTAGCGGGAGCAGATACGCAGTATTTT

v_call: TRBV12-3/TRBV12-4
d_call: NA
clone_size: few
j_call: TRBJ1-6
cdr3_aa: CASSLVGFGGSPLHF
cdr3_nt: TGTGCCAGCAGTTTGGTGGGATTTGGTGGTTCACCCCTCCACTTT

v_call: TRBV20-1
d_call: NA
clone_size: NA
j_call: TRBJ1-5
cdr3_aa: CSARPDGKRDQPQHF
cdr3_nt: TGCAGTGCTAGGCCCGACGGGAAAAGGGATCAGCCCCAGCATTTT

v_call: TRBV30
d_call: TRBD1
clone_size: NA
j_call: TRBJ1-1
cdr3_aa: CAWSARGQFTEAFF
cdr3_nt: TGTGCCTGGAGTGCCAGGGGGCAGTTCACTGAAGCTTTCTTT

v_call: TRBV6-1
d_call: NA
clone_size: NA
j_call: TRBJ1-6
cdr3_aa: CASSQQYNSPLHF
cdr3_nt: TGTGCCAGCAGTCAACAGTATAATTCACCCCTCCACTTT

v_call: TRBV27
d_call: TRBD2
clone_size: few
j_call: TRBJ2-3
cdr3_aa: CASSTTTLAGETDTQYF
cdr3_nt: TGTGCCAGCAGTACCACCACCTTAGCGGGAGAGACAGATACGCAGTATTTT

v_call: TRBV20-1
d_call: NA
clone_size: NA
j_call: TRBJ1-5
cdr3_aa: CSARVSDGSNQPQHF
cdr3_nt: TGCAGTGCTAGAGTCTCCGACGGTTCCAATCAGCCCCAGCATTTT

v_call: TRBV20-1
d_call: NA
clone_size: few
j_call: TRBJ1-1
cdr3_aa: CSASRDTEAFF
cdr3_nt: TGCAGTGCTTCGAGGGACACTGAAGCTTTCTTT

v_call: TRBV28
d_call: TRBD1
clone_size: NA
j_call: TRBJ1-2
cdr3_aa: CASQGPIRGYGYTF
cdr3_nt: TGTGCCAGCCAGGGCCCCATCAGGGGGTATGGCTACACCTTC

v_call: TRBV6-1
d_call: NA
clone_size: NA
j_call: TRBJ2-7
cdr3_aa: CASTPLGASGSYEQYF
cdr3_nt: TGTGCCAGCACCCCCCTCGGGGCCTCCGGGTCCTACGAGCAGTACTTC

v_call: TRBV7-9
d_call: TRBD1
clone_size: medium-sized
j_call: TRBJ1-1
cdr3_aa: CASSGQGTEAFF
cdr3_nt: TGTGCCAGCAGCGGACAGGGTACTGAAGCTTTCTTT

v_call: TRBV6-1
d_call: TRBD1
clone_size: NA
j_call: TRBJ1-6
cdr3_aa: CASSRQGPYNSPLHF
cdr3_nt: TGTGCCAGCAGTCGACAGGGCCCCTATAATTCACCCCTCCACTTT

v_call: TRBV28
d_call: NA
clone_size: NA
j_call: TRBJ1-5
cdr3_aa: CASSLRNQPQHF
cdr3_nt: TGTGCCAGCAGTTTACGGAATCAGCCCCAGCATTTT

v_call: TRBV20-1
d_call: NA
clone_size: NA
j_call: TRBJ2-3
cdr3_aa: CSARPGQLLLTDTQYF
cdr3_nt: TGCAGTGCTAGACCCGGACAACTCCTCCTCACAGATACGCAGTATTTT

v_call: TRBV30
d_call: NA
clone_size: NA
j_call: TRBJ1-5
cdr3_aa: CAWRRAGHGNSNQPQHF
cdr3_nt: TGTGCCTGGAGGCGGGCAGGGCACGGCAATAGCAATCAGCCCCAGCATTTT

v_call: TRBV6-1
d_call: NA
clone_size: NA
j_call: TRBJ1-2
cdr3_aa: CASSLRRGNGYTF
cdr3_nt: TGTGCCAGCAGCCTCCGCCGGGGGAATGGCTACACCTTC

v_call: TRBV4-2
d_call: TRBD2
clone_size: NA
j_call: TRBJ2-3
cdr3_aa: CASSRKKGDYSTDTQYF
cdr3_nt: TGTGCCAGCAGCCGAAAAAAAGGGGACTACTCCACAGATACGCAGTATTTT

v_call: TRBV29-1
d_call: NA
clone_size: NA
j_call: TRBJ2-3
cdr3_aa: CSVQGVAVSSTDTQYF
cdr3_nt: TGCAGCGTCCAGGGTGTCGCGGTATCTAGCACAGATACGCAGTATTTT

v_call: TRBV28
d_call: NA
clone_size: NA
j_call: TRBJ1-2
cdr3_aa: CASSLWDRSYGYTF
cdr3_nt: TGTGCCAGCAGTTTATGGGACAGATCCTATGGCTACACCTTC

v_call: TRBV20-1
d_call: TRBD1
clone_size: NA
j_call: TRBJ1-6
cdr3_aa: CSARADRVRDSPLHF
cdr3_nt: TGCAGTGCTAGAGCAGACAGGGTGAGGGATTCACCCCTCCACTTT

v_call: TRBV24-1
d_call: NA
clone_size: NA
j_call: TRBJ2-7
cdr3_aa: CATRDGYEQYF
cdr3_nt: TGTGCCACCCGGGACGGCTACGAGCAGTACTTC

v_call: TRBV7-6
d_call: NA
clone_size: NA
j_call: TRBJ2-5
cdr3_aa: CASSLWTAGPQETQYF
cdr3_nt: TGTGCCAGCAGCTTATGGACGGCCGGCCCCCAAGAGACCCAGTACTTC

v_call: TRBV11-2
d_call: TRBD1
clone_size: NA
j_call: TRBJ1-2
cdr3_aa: CASRATGALDGYTF
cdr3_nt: TGTGCCAGCAGGGCGACAGGGGCCCTCGATGGCTACACCTTC

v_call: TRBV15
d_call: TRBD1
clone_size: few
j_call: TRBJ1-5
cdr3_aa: CATNLLTGGVAYSNQPQHF
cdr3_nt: TGTGCCACCAACCTCCTGACAGGGGGCGTCGCCTATAGCAATCAGCCCCAGCATTTT

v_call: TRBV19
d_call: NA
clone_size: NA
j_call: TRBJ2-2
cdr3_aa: CASRPQLLNTGELFF
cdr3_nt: TGTGCCAGCCGCCCCCAGCTCCTGAACACCGGGGAGCTGTTTTTT

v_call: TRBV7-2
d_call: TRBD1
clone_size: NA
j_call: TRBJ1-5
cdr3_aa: CASSSKPGQGPPQHF
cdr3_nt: TGTGCCAGCAGCTCGAAACCGGGACAGGGCCCGCCCCAGCATTTT

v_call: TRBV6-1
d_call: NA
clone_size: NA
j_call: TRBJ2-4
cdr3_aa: CASSPYIAKNIQYF
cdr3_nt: TGTGCCAGCAGCCCTTACATAGCCAAAAACATTCAGTACTTC

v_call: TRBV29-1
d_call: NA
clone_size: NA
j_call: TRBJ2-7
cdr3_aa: CSVEAGPGYEQYF
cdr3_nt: TGCAGCGTTGAAGCTGGTCCCGGCTACGAGCAGTACTTC

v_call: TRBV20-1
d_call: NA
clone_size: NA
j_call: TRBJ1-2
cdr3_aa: CSAQAWLGEGYTF
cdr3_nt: TGCAGTGCACAAGCTTGGCTTGGTGAGGGCTACACCTTC

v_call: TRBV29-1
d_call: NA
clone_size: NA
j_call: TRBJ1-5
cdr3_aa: CSTLGAGNQPQHF
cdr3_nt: TGCAGCACCTTGGGGGCAGGCAATCAGCCCCAGCATTTT

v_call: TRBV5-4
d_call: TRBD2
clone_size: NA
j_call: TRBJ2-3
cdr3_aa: CASSRSGTSGRATDTQYF
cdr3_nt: TGTGCCAGCAGCCGATCCGGGACTAGCGGGAGGGCGACAGATACGCAGTATTTT

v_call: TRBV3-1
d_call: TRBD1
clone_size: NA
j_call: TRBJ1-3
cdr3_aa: CASSQGQGPGNTIYF
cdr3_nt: TGTGCCAGCAGCCAGGGACAGGGACCTGGAAACACCATATATTTT